Listed below are T cell receptor beta chains from one sample, sequenced in a study of shared clonotypes between healthy human individuals. This table comes from immunoSEQ multiplex PCR, and its TCRdb copy is limited to in-frame clones, with some not included. The table lists millions of clones, roughly 91% of them singletons. Sequences were obtained from naive CD8+ T cells from PBMCs. These receptors came from a young man in good health. Some clones in this sample may be carry-over from other donors' samples. CDR3s include the opening cysteine and the closing phenylalanine or tryptophan. A D gene is named only where the DNA matches it firmly. The size field is filled for only some rows; it gives once, few, many or a size class.

cdr3_nt cdr3_aa v_call d_call clone_size cdr3_length j_call
TGTGCCAGCAGTTTATTTAACAGACCGGCAGATACGCAGTATTTT CASSLFNRPADTQYF TRBV27 NA NA 15 TRBJ2-3
TGTGCCAGCAGCTTAGGAACGGGACAAATTGACGAGCAGTACTTC CASSLGTGQIDEQYF TRBV7-9 NA NA 15 TRBJ2-7
TGTGCCAGCAGTCCCCCGACGGGGTATGGCTACACCTTC CASSPPTGYGYTF TRBV27 NA NA 13 TRBJ1-2
TGTGCCATCAGTGAGTCGATGAGGGGATATGAGCAGTTCTTC CAISESMRGYEQFF TRBV10-3 NA NA 14 TRBJ2-1
TGTGCCAGCAGTGAATTAAGGACAACCTCCTACGAGCAGTACTTC CASSELRTTSYEQYF TRBV6-1 NA NA 15 TRBJ2-7
TGTGCCAGCAGTCCGGGCCAGGTAGCGGAAGAGACCCAGTACTTC CASSPGQVAEETQYF TRBV2 NA NA 15 TRBJ2-5
TGTGCCAGCAGTGCCCCAGGGGCCTTCGTGGGCTACACCTTC CASSAPGAFVGYTF TRBV25-1 NA NA 14 TRBJ1-2
TGTGCCAGCAGCGGGGACGGGGAGATCTCCTACAATGAGCAGTTCTTC CASSGDGEISYNEQFF TRBV5-6 NA once 16 TRBJ2-1
TGTGCCACCGCGCGGGAGGGAATCGGTTATCAGCCCCAGCATTTT CATAREGIGYQPQHF TRBV7-2 NA once 15 TRBJ1-5
TGCAGCCTGAGACAGCGGGAATCCTACAATGAGCAGTTCTTC CSLRQRESYNEQFF TRBV29-1 TRBD2 NA 14 TRBJ2-1
TGCAGCGCCAATACAGGGGGTTTCGTAACTGAAGCTTTCTTT CSANTGGFVTEAFF TRBV29-1 TRBD1 NA 14 TRBJ1-1
TGTGCCAGCAGCGCGAGGAGGTCTAATGAAAAACTGTTTTTT CASSARRSNEKLFF TRBV9 NA NA 14 TRBJ1-4
TGTGCCAGTAGTAGCCGACAGGGGAATCAGCCCCAGCATTTT CASSSRQGNQPQHF TRBV19 TRBD1 NA 14 TRBJ1-5
TGTGCCAGCAGTTCTCTCCTCGAGAGCTCTGGGGCCAACGTCCTGACTTTC CASSSLLESSGANVLTF TRBV28 NA NA 17 TRBJ2-6
TGTGCCAGCAGCGTAGGAGGGAGCACAGATACGCAGTATTTT CASSVGGSTDTQYF TRBV9 NA few 14 TRBJ2-3
TGTGCCAGCAGCTTAGGGACTCTGGCCCCCTACGAGCAGTACTTC CASSLGTLAPYEQYF TRBV7-6 NA NA 15 TRBJ2-7
TGTGCCAGCAGTGCCCGGGACAGTGGGGTTCTTGACACTGAAGCTTTCTTT CASSARDSGVLDTEAFF TRBV25-1 TRBD1 NA 17 TRBJ1-1
TGTGCCAGCAGCGAGAGGGCCCGGGAGCAGTACTTC CASSERAREQYF TRBV7-9 NA NA 12 TRBJ2-7
TGTGCCACCAGCAGCACAACCGAAAGGGGAGGGATCTATGGCTACACCTTC CATSSTTERGGIYGYTF TRBV15 NA NA 17 TRBJ1-2
TGTGCCAGCAGTTACAGGGGGTCCGGGGTTCAGCCCCAGCATTTT CASSYRGSGVQPQHF TRBV28 TRBD1 NA 15 TRBJ1-5
TGTGCCAGCAGCCAGGGGTCTGGGGGGAAGTACTTC CASSQGSGGKYF TRBV7-8 NA NA 12 TRBJ2-7
TGCAGCGTTGATGTGGACTCCAACACAGATACGCAGTATTTT CSVDVDSNTDTQYF TRBV29-1 NA NA 14 TRBJ2-3
TGTGCCAGTAGTATAGATCCTACTAGCGGGAGTGCGTTCTTC CASSIDPTSGSAFF TRBV19 TRBD2 once 14 TRBJ2-1
TGCGCCAGCAGCCAAGAGAGTGCGGTCGGGGATGAGCAGTTCTTC CASSQESAVGDEQFF TRBV4-1 NA NA 15 TRBJ2-1